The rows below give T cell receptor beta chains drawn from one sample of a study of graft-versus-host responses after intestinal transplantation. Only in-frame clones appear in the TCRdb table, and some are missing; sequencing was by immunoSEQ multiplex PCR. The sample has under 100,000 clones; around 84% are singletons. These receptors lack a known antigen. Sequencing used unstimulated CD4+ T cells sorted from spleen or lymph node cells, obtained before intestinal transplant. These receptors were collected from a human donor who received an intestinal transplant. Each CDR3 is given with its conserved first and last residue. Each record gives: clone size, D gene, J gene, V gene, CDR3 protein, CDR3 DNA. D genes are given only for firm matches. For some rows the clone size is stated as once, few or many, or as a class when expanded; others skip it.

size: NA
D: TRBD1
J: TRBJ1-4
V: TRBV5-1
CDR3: CASSLGDRGRIPNEKLFF
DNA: TGCGCCAGCAGCTTGGGGGACAGGGGGCGGATCCCTAATGAAAAACTGTTTTTT

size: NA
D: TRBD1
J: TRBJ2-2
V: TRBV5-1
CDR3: CASRTGPNTGELFF
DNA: TGCGCCAGTCGGACAGGGCCAAACACCGGGGAGCTGTTTTTT

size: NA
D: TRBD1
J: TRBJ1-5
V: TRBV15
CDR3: CATSRDRGTGGQPQHF
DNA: TGTGCCACCAGCAGAGATCGGGGCACAGGGGGGCAGCCCCAGCATTTT

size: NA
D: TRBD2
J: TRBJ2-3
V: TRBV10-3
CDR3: CATGLAGGTRFTQYF
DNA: TGTGCCACCGGACTAGCGGGGGGGACGAGATTTACGCAGTATTTT

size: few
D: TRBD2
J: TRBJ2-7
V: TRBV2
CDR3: CASSESGRAGSEQYF
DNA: TGTGCCAGCAGCGAAAGCGGGAGGGCCGGTAGCGAGCAGTACTTC

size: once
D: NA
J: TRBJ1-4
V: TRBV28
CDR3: CASSIPGTTEEKLFF
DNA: TGTGCCAGCAGTATCCCCGGGACTACAGAGGAAAAACTGTTTTTT

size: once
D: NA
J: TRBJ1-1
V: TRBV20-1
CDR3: CSARAGAGAFF
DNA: TGCAGTGCTAGAGCGGGTGCCGGGGCTTTCTTT

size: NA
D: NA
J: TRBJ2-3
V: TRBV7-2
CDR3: CASSPGLVDTQYF
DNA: TGTGCCAGCAGCCCCGGACTTGTAGATACGCAGTATTTT

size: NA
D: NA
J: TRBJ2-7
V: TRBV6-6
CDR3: CASSYFPGRGNYEQYF
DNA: TGTGCCAGCAGTTACTTTCCAGGGAGGGGGAACTACGAGCAGTACTTC

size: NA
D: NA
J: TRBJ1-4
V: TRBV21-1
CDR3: CASSKAHRDRDYSNEKLFF
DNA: TGTGCCAGCAGCAAAGCGCATCGGGACAGGGACTACTCTAATGAAAAACTGTTTTTT

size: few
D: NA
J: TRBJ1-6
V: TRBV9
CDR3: CASSVVEGAALHF
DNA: TGTGCCAGCAGCGTAGTAGAGGGTGCGGCCCTCCACTTT

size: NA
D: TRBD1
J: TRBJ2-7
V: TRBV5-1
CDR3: CASSIRGQGAVYF
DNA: TGCGCCAGCAGCATACGGGGACAGGGGGCGGTGTACTTC

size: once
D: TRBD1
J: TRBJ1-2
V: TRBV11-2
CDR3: CASSFAGTGVYGYTF
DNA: TGTGCCAGCAGCTTTGCCGGGACAGGGGTGTATGGCTACACCTTC

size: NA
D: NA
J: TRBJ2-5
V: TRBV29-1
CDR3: CSVGGPQGETQYF
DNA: TGCAGCGTTGGGGGACCACAGGGAGAGACCCAGTACTTC

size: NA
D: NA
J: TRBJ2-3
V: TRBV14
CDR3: CASGLAGTDTQYF
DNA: TGTGCCAGCGGGTTAGCGGGCACAGATACGCAGTATTTT

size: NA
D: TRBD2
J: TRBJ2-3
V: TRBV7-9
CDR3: CASSLLRLAQSTDTQYF
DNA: TGTGCCAGCAGCTTATTAAGACTAGCGCAGAGCACAGATACGCAGTATTTT

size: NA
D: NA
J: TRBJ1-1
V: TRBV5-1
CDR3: CASSFTGTNTEAFF
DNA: TGCGCCAGCAGCTTTACAGGGACGAACACTGAAGCTTTCTTT

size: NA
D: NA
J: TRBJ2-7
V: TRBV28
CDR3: CATRAESSYEQYF
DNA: TGTGCCACCAGAGCTGAGAGCTCCTACGAGCAGTACTTC

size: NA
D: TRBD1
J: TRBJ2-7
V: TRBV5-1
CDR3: CASSLGTGGSRDFSYEQYF
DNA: TGCGCCAGCAGCCTTGGGACAGGGGGTAGTAGGGACTTCTCCTACGAGCAGTACTTC

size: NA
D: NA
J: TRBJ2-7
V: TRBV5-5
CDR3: CASSPLLSYEQYF
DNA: TGTGCCAGCAGCCCTCTTTTGTCCTACGAGCAGTACTTC

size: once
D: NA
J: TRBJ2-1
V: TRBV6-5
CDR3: CASSYAEVGPNEQFF
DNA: TGTGCCAGCAGTTACGCGGAGGTAGGGCCCAATGAGCAGTTCTTC

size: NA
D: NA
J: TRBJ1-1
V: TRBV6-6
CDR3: CASPGPGGTEAFF
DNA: TGTGCCAGCCCCGGTCCGGGAGGCACTGAAGCTTTCTTT

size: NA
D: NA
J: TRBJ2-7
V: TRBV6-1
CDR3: CASMGGYEQYF
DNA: TGTGCCAGCATGGGGGGATACGAGCAGTACTTC

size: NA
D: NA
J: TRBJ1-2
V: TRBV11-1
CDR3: CASSPRGDRVYGYTF
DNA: TGTGCCAGCAGCCCCAGAGGAGACCGGGTCTATGGCTACACCTTC

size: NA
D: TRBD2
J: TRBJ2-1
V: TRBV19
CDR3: CASSPRLAGGYNEQFF
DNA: TGTGCCAGTAGTCCTCGATTAGCGGGAGGTTACAATGAGCAGTTCTTC

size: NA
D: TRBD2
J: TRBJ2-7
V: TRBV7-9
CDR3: CASSFAAGGPYEQYF
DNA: TGTGCCAGCAGCTTCGCAGCGGGGGGGCCCTACGAGCAGTACTTC

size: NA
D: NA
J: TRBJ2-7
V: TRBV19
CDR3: CASSIRAPARYEQYF
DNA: TGTGCCAGTAGTATCAGGGCCCCGGCGCGCTACGAGCAGTACTTC

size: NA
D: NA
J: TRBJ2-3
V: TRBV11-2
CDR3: CASSLTGSTDTQYF
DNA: TGTGCCAGCAGCTTAACAGGGAGCACAGATACGCAGTATTTT

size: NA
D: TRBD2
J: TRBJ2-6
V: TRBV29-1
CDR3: CSVRVGGDSGANVLTF
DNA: TGCAGCGTTCGGGTCGGGGGGGACTCTGGGGCCAACGTCCTGACTTTC

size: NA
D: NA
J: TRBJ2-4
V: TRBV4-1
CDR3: CASSQRWDLLAKNIQYF
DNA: TGCGCCAGCAGCCAACGGTGGGACTTACTAGCCAAAAACATTCAGTACTTC

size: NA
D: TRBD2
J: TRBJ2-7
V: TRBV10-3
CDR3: CAISDGGRTHEQYF
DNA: TGTGCCATCAGTGATGGCGGGAGGACCCACGAGCAGTACTTC

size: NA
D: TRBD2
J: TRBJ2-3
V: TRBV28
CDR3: CASSAGTSGTDTQYF
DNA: TGTGCCAGCAGTGCCGGGACTAGTGGGACAGATACGCAGTATTTT

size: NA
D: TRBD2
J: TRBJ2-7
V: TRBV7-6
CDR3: CASSSGGLAQYF
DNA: TGTGCCAGCAGTTCAGGGGGACTAGCCCAGTACTTC

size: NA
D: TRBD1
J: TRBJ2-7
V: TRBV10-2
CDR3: CASSEVDRGLDEQYF
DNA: TGCGCCAGCAGTGAAGTGGACAGGGGGCTTGACGAGCAGTACTTC

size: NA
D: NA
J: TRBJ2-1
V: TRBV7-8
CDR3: CASSLFQGSYNEQFF
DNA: TGTGCCAGCAGCTTATTTCAGGGTTCGTACAATGAGCAGTTCTTC

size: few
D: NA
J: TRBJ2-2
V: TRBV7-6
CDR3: CASSLVQTGNTGELFF
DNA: TGTGCCAGCAGCTTAGTCCAGACAGGGAACACCGGGGAGCTGTTTTTT

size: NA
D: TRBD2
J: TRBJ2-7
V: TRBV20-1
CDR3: CSVAGYEQYF
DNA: TGCAGTGTAGCGGGGTACGAGCAGTACTTC

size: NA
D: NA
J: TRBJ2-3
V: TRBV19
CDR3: CASSSRQKDTQYF
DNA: TGTGCCAGTAGTTCCCGACAGAAAGATACGCAGTATTTT

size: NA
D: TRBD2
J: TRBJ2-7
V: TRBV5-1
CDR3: CASSLAWAGVYEQYF
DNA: TGCGCCAGCAGCTTGGCGTGGGCGGGGGTCTACGAGCAGTACTTC

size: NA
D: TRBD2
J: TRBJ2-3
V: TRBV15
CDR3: CATSRALAASTDTQYF
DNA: TGTGCCACCAGCAGAGCACTAGCGGCTAGCACAGATACGCAGTATTTT

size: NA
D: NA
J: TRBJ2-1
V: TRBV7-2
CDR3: CASSLAEEQFF
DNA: TGTGCCAGCAGCTTAGCAGAGGAGCAGTTCTTC

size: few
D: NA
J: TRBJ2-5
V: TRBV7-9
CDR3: CASSLTKETQYF
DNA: TGTGCCAGCAGCTTAACAAAAGAGACCCAGTACTTC

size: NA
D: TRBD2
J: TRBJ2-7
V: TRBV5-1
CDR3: CASSFGWSGGADEQYF
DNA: TGCGCCAGCAGCTTCGGTTGGAGCGGGGGGGCGGACGAGCAGTACTTC

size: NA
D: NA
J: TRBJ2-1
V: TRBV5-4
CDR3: CASSRPDRNNEQFF
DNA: TGTGCCAGCAGCCGGCCAGACAGGAACAATGAGCAGTTCTTC

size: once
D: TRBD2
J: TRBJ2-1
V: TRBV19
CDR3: CASSGGLVDEQFF
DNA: TGTGCCAGTAGTGGAGGACTAGTGGATGAGCAGTTCTTC

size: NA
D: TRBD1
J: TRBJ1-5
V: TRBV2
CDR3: CASSMTGYSNQPQHF
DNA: TGTGCCAGCAGCATGACAGGGTATAGCAATCAGCCCCAGCATTTT

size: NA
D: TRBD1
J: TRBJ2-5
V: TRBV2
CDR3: CASVGTGQETQYF
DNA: TGTGCCAGCGTTGGGACAGGGCAAGAGACCCAGTACTTC

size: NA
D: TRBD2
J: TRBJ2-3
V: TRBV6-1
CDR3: CASGASGLLDTQYF
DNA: TGTGCCAGCGGGGCTAGCGGGTTATTGGATACGCAGTATTTT

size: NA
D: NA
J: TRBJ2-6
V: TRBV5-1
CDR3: CASSLATGNSGANVLTF
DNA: TGCGCCAGCAGCTTGGCAACAGGGAATTCTGGGGCCAACGTCCTGACTTTC

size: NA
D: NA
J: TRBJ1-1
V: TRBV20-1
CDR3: CSATLGEAFF
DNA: TGCAGTGCAACCCTCGGTGAAGCTTTCTTT

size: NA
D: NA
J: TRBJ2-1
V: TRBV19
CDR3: CASGRYNEQFF
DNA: TGTGCCAGTGGCAGATACAATGAGCAGTTCTTC

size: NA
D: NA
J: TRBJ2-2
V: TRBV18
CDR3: CASSLQNTGELFF
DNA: TGTGCCAGCTCACTACAGAACACCGGGGAGCTGTTTTTT